This T cell receptor beta chain was identified during a study of T cell responses to AZD1222 COVID-19 vaccine (dated by TCRdb to the early 2020s). Concerning the study at large: AZD1222 recipients whose second dose came at about 4 weeks and those whose second dose came at about 12 weeks were combined into one group, since spike-specific TCR depth and breadth did not differ between the two schedules. TCR sequencing covered some 240 trial participants: roughly 200 given two doses of AZD1222 and about 26 given two doses of MenACWY control vaccine. Trial participants were enrolled by age into 18-55, 56-69 and 70-plus year subgroups, with around 150, 28 and 57 TCR-sequenced participants respectively. Results and caveats for the whole study, not just this receptor: Reportedly, almost half of the unique spike-specific TCRs recognized epitopes lying outside the regions that are mutated in the B.1.351 and B.1.1.7 variants. No day 14 peak-response samples were available, so repertoires were characterized only after the peak T cell response. After two AZD1222 doses, spike-specific TCR breadth and depth were significantly higher than at day 0 and than in MenACWY recipients. The vaccine-associated CD4 TCRs covered the entire spike protein, and the dominant responses fell in regions 160-218 and 743-854. The 56-69-year group was small, and its depth increase did not reach significance, likely because of low power. Most participants were white British and females outnumbered males, and the authors suggested that clonal diversity may have been underestimated. Conclusions about previously exposed vaccinees are limited, since just a handful of AZD1222 recipients were seropositive for SARS-CoV-2 at baseline.

The CDR3 regions of human TCRbeta chains were subjected to immunosequencing. Processing in the source paper ran as follows. Repertoire TCRs were matched against a reference library of SARS-CoV-2-specific TCRs generated with the MIRA antigen-specificity platform. Breadth was defined as the fraction of unique TCRs that were SARS-CoV-2-associated. Depth was defined as the fraction of total T cells that were SARS-CoV-2-associated. Using the MIRA data, each spike-specific TCR was assigned both to the spike region to which the TCR was reactive and to a CD4 or CD8 class. Log10-transformed breadth and depth values were compared by one-way ANOVA with Sidak's multiple comparisons tests. The table comes from immuneACCESS by way of TCRdb, which keeps in-frame sequences with V and J called. Part of the clones is missing from these tables; in studies checked, under half for an unresolved V gene and the rest for unknown reasons. V and J calls and clone size are copied from that table; D and trimming were computed from the DNA. Recorded for this sample are around 120,000 clones; approximately 86% of them occurred a single time. About 6% of the sample goes to the ten largest clones.

V loses 2 bases, J loses 11 bases, and the germline ends lie 15 bases apart. CDR1 ENHRY and CDR2 SYGVKD are derived from the germline V gene. The CDR3 has 14 amino acids, counting the end cysteine and phenylalanine. Only CDR3 DNA is held: 42 bases, read in frame from base 1. Reading the label with the study, this specimen's time point is: baseline before first vaccination. The vaccinee samples were drawn from two UK trials, COV001 and COV002, one of which was a single-blind randomized controlled phase 2/3 trial testing AZD1222 (ChAdOx1 nCoV-19) in healthy adults. Trial participant PBMC samples were collected at day 0 and day 28 after the second dose for TCRbeta chain sequencing. For this clone: Its antigen specificity is not known. Per-nucleotide qualities are absent, and no much larger clonotype sits a single base away.

The TCR sequence derives from an adult in good health. The sequence joins TRBV10-3 to TRBJ1-4, with a weak D call of TRBD1 (5 bases match). This material consisted of peripheral blood, taken on day 0 of AZD1222 vaccination. In nucleotides, the sequence is TGTGCCATCAGTGAGCCCCTCTTAGGGGACAAACTGTTTTTT. Translated, this gives CAISEPLLGDKLFF.